Below, 12 T cell receptor beta chains from the same sample are listed, as sequenced in a study of cytomegalovirus exposure and HLA in healthy donors. The PCR employed 60 Vbeta primers together with 13 Jbeta primers. Only in-frame clones appear in the TCRdb table, and some are missing; sequencing was by immunoSEQ multiplex PCR. The repertoire holds about 150,000 clones, around 86% seen once, with about 7.4% in the top ten. Sequencing used PBMCs. These TCRs come from a woman in her fifties or sixties in good health and CMV-seropositive.

CDR3 amino acids: CASSMSGDNYGYTF. The CDR3 nucleotides are TGTGCCAGTAGTATGTCCGGGGATAACTATGGCTACACCTTC. This chain links TRBV19 with TRBJ1-2; D is unresolved. The CDR3 has 14 amino acids. V was trimmed by 3 bases and J by 1 base, leaving 9 bases between them. Germline V gene lookup returns CDR1 LNHDA and CDR2 SQIVND (reference sequence).

This sequence joins TRBV5-6 and TRBJ1-2; perhaps TRBD1 as D (5 bases). V was trimmed by 4 bases and J by 3 bases, leaving 16 bases between them. The V gene's germline CDR1 is SGHDT and CDR2 YYEEEE. The CDR3 sequence is 15 residues long. CDR3 DNA sequence: TGTGCCAGCAGCGGAATTGACAGCACGGACTATGGCTACACCTTC. This gives the protein CASSGIDSTDYGYTF.

V gene TRBV28 combines with J gene TRBJ2-7, with D perhaps TRBD2 (6 bases). CDR3 length: 13 amino acids. Germline values: CDR1 MDHEN, CDR2 SYDVKM. Trimming removed 3 bases from V and 8 bases from J, with 14 bases in between. The CDR3 bases are TGTGCCAGCAGTTTCTATAGCGGCTCCCAGCAGTACTTC. Translation: CASSFYSGSQQYF.

This clone was observed a few times. This chain uses TRBV10-3 with TRBJ1-5; 8 positions agree with TRBD1. J lost 7 bases, V lost 8 bases, and 7 bases had no gene match. There are 13 residues in the CDR3. Germline V gives CDR1 ENHRY, CDR2 SYGVKD. CDR3 sequence reads: CAIAGGPRQPQHF. The CDR3 bases are TGTGCCATCGCAGGGGGCCCGCGACAGCCCCAGCATTTT.

CDR3 in DNA: TGCGCCAGCAGCTCACCTACAGGGGGCGCAGAGGGAAAACTGTTTTTT. It is translated as CASSSPTGGAEGKLFF. The V call is TRBV5-1, the J call TRBJ1-4, with TRBD1 matching over 9 bases. Germline V gene sequence: CDR1 SGHRS, CDR2 YFSETQ. The CDR3 sequence is 16 residues long. With 3 bases clipped from V and 10 bases from J, the junction kept 13 bases outside the gene matches. Complete variable domain (other parts from reference TRBV5-1 and TRBJ1-4): KAGVTQTPRYLIKTRGQQVTLSCSPISGHRSVSWYQQTPGQGLQFLFEYFSETQRNKGNFPGRFSGRQFSNSRSEMNVSTLELGDSALYLCASSSPTGGAEGKLFFGSGTQLSVL.

The chain combines TRBV5-8 with TRBJ1-1; D is possibly TRBD1 (5 bases). V was clipped by 0 bases and J by 0 bases, with 15 bases between them. The CDR3 is made up of 17 amino acids. CDR1 SGHTS and CDR2 YDEGEE come from the germline V gene. CDR3 nucleotides: TGTGCCAGCAGCTTGGGCGGGGCAGCGGCGATGAACACTGAAGCTTTCTTT. It is translated as CASSLGGAAAMNTEAFF.

This clone was recorded once. The rearrangement joins TRBV5-1 to TRBJ1-2, with D unresolved. V was pared by 0 bases and J by 5 bases, with 11 bases between. The CDR3 extends over 14 amino acids. Germline loops: CDR1 SGHRS, CDR2 YFSETQ. The CDR3 nucleotides are TGCGCCAGCAGCTTGGGGCAGGATCTATATGGCTACACCTTC. This codes for CASSLGQDLYGYTF.

This clone was seen just once. This chain joins TRBV4-2 and TRBJ2-1; no clear D. Germline-derived CDR1 and CDR2 are LGHNA and YNFKEQ. The CDR3 consists of 13 residues. V was pared by 4 bases and J by 5 bases, with 9 bases between. DNA for the CDR3: TGTGCCAGCAGCCGAGATTCAAACAATGAGCAGTTCTTC. This translates into CASSRDSNNEQFF.

This clone has just a few counts. The rearrangement joins TRBV19 to TRBJ1-2, with 7 bases that match TRBD1. The germline gives CDR1 LNHDA, CDR2 SQIVND (reference sequence). The trim removed 3 bases at V and 4 bases at J, leaving 8 bases unmatched. CDR3 length: 15 residues. The CDR3, as DNA: TGTGCCAGTAGTATCGGGCCAGGGGGGTCCTATGGCTACACCTTC. Protein product: CASSIGPGGSYGYTF.

This chain joins TRBV6-1 and TRBJ2-3; 12 bases agree with TRBD2. This CDR3 contains 14 residues. Germline V gene data show CDR1 as MNHNS and CDR2 as SASEGT. J gave up 10 bases and V 5 bases, and 7 bases lay outside the gene matches. CDR3 sequence (DNA): TGTGCCAGCAGTTGGACTAGCGGGGTGAGTTCGCAGTATTTT. It yields the protein CASSWTSGVSSQYF.

The chain combines TRBV11-1 with TRBJ1-1; a possible D gene is TRBD1 (5 bases). The germline V gene has CDR1 SGHAT and CDR2 FQDESV (reference sequence). Trimming removed 5 bases from V and 4 bases from J, with 14 bases in between. The CDR3 runs to 14 residues. CDR3 sequence (DNA): TGTGCCAGCAGCGCGAAGACAGTTACCACTGAAGCTTTCTTT. Encoded protein: CASSAKTVTTEAFF.

This rearrangement joins TRBV2 to TRBJ1-4; TRBD1 agrees at 7 bases. CDR3 length: 13 amino acids. Germline lookup yields CDR1 SNHLY and CDR2 FYNNEI. V lost 4 bases to trimming and J lost 10 bases; unmatched junction nucleotides: 6. The CDR3 DNA reads as TGTGCCAGCAGTGTAGAAGGGACAGCAAAACTGTTTTTT. Protein: CASSVEGTAKLFF.